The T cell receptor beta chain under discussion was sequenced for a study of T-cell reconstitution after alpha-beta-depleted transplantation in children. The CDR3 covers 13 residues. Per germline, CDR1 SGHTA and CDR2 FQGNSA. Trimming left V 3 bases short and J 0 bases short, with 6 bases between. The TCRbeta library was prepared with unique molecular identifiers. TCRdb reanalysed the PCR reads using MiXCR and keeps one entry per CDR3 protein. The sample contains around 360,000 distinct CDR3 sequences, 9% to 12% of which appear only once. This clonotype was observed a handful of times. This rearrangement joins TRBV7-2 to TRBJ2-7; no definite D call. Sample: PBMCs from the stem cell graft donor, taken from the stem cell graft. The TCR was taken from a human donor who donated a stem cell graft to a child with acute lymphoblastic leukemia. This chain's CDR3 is CASSFESSYEQYF. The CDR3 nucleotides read TGTGCCAGCAGCTTCGAGAGCTCCTACGAGCAGTACTTC.